These 30 T cell receptor beta chains originate from one sample sequenced in a study of graft-versus-host responses after intestinal transplantation. This table comes from immunoSEQ multiplex PCR, and its TCRdb copy is limited to in-frame clones, with some not included. Among about 98,000 clones listed, roughly 88% were seen once. This material consisted of PBMCs, taken 255 days after intestinal transplant. These receptors originate from a human patient who received an intestinal transplant, so some T cells may come from the graft donor.

The chain uses TRBV7-6 and TRBJ2-1; 7 bases match TRBD2. Germline CDR1 is SGHVS and CDR2 is FNYEAQ. The length of the CDR3 is 17 residues. After removal of 5 bases from V and 2 bases from J, the junction contained 12 bases not matched to a gene. CDR3 sequence (DNA): TGTGCCAGCAGCCCCCCTGTGGGCGGGAGCCCCTACAATGAGCAGTTCTTC. Translation gives CASSPPVGGSPYNEQFF.

The chain joins TRBV18 to TRBJ2-7; the D gene could be TRBD1 or TRBD2 (5 bases each). The CDR3 length is 13 residues. Trimming removed 4 bases at V and 3 bases at J, with 10 bases between. CDR1 is KGHSH and CDR2 is LQKENI in the germline V gene. CDR3 sequence reads: CASSLGPLYEQYF. CDR3 bases: TGTGCCAGCTCACTGGGACCGCTCTACGAGCAGTACTTC.

This chain uses TRBV2 with TRBJ1-4; D ambiguous. The germline gives CDR1 SNHLY, CDR2 FYNNEI. The CDR3 extends over 11 amino acids. V lost 3 bases, J lost 7 bases, and 3 bases lay in between. DNA for the CDR3: TGTGCCAGCAGTGATGTTGAAAAACTGTTTTTT. This sequence encodes CASSDVEKLFF.

The chain carries TRBV2 and TRBJ2-1, with a possible D match to TRBD1 (6 bases). CDR1 and CDR2 (germline): SNHLY, FYNNEI. V dropped 6 bases and J dropped 5 bases, with 11 bases sitting between them. The length of the CDR3 is 13 residues. The CDR3 DNA reads as TGTGCCAGCAGGAGGACAGCCGACAATGAGCAGTTCTTC. Amino acid sequence: CASRRTADNEQFF.

A note on this clone: One end of the junction varies from germline; a read error may be responsible. This chain connects TRBV19 to TRBJ1-6; weak D call: TRBD1 (6 bases). CDR1 and CDR2 from the germline V gene are LNHDA and SQIVND (reference sequence). The CDR3 totals 13 residues. CDR3: CASSGTWTSPFHF. The DNA for the CDR3 is TGTGCCAGTTCCGGGACATGGACTTCACCCTTCCACTTT.

The V gene is TRBV19, the J gene TRBJ2-1, with 7 nucleotides matching TRBD1. Unmatched junction bases numbered 4, after V lost 2 bases and J lost 0 bases. The germline gives CDR1 LNHDA, CDR2 SQIVND (reference sequence). The CDR3 is 16 residues long. The CDR3 bases are TGTGCCAGTAGTATAAGCCCAGGGGGCTCCTACAATGAGCAGTTCTTC. Translated: CASSISPGGSYNEQFF.

The chain uses TRBV10-2 and TRBJ2-7; D possibly corresponds to TRBD2 (6 bases). V gave up 2 bases and J gave up 2 bases, with 10 bases separating them. CDR1 is WSHSY and CDR2 is SAAADI in the germline V gene. This CDR3 is 14 amino acids long. Written as DNA, the CDR3 is TGCGCCAGCAGTGAGCACGGGAGTGCCTACGAGCAGTACTTC. The encoded protein is CASSEHGSAYEQYF.

V and J are TRBV29-1 and TRBJ1-3, with D possibly TRBD1 on 6 matching bases. Trimming took off 4 bases at V and 3 bases at J, with 13 bases between the two ends. Germline V gives CDR1 SQVTM, CDR2 ANQGSEA. This CDR3 is 14 amino acids long. The CDR3 here is CSVGLTGYGNTIYF. CDR3 nucleotide sequence: TGCAGCGTTGGGCTAACAGGGTATGGAAACACCATATATTTT.

This rearrangement joins TRBV5-1 to TRBJ1-1, with D uncertain. This CDR3 region has 14 residues. V was cut by 4 bases and J by 2 bases, with 12 bases left in between. Germline assignment: CDR1 SGHRS and CDR2 YFSETQ. The CDR3 here is CASSGLGSNTEAFF. CDR3 coding DNA: TGCGCCAGCAGCGGTCTGGGATCCAACACTGAAGCTTTCTTT.

The chain couples TRBV28 to TRBJ1-2, with D perhaps TRBD1 (5 bases). V lost 2 bases and J 6 bases, leaving 13 bases between the germline ends. This CDR3 has 14 residues. Per germline, CDR1 MDHEN and CDR2 SYDVKM. DNA for the CDR3: TGTGCCAGCAGTTTAGGCAGGGCCTTGGATGGCTACACCTTC. Its protein is CASSLGRALDGYTF.

This sequence joins TRBV28 and TRBJ2-1; TRBD2 agrees at 11 bases. V shed 7 bases, J shed 9 bases, and the junction held 8 bases outside the gene matches. In germline, CDR1 is MDHEN, CDR2 SYDVKM. The CDR3 totals 14 residues. CDR3 sequence reads: CASTLAGGRSEQFF. The CDR3 DNA follows: TGTGCCAGCACTCTAGCGGGGGGCAGGAGTGAGCAGTTCTTC.

The CDR3, as DNA: TGTGCCAGTAACCAATTGGATCGGACCACCCATGAGCAGTTCTTC. Translating gives CASNQLDRTTHEQFF. The rearrangement uses TRBV19 and TRBJ2-1; D remains unclear. This CDR3 comprises 15 residues. V lost 7 bases and J lost 8, with 21 bases in between. The germline V gene has CDR1 LNHDA and CDR2 SQIVND (reference sequence). The entire variable domain, with the rest obtained from reference TRBV19 and TRBJ2-1, is as follows: DGGITQSPKYLFRKEGQNVTLSCEQNLNHDAMYWYRQDPGQGLRLIYYSQIVNDFQKGDIAEGYSVSREKKESFPLTVTSAQKNPTAFYLCASNQLDRTTHEQFFGPGTRLTVL.

V and J are TRBV5-6 and TRBJ2-7; TRBD1 might be the D (5 bases). V was shortened by 5 bases and J by 3 bases, with 12 bases between the two germline ends. Per the germline V gene, CDR1 is SGHDT and CDR2 is YYEEEE. The CDR3 extends over 13 amino acids. In DNA form, the CDR3 reads TGTGCCAGCAGAGCTGTAGACAGCTACGAGCAGTACGTC. This encodes CASRAVDSYEQYV.

This chain links TRBV13 with TRBJ2-3; possibly TRBD1 for D (5 bases). The CDR3 is made up of 16 amino acids. The V end was cut by 5 bases, the J end by 1 base, with 16 bases between. Germline CDR1 is PRHDT and CDR2 is FYEKMQ (reference sequence). CDR3 amino acids: CASSVLRGGGTDTQYF. The CDR3 DNA sequence: TGTGCCAGCAGCGTACTTAGGGGTGGGGGCACAGATACGCAGTATTTT. The full variable domain, rest sourced from reference TRBV13 and TRBJ2-3, is AAGVIQSPRHLIKEKRETATLKCYPIPRHDTVYWYQQGPGQDPQFLISFYEKMQSDKGSIPDRFSAQQFSDYHSELNMSSLELGDSALYFCASSVLRGGGTDTQYFGPGTRLTVL.

The genes are TRBV6-1 and TRBJ2-3; a possible D gene is TRBD2 (6 bases). Germline V CDR1 and CDR2: MNHNS, SASEGT. The CDR3 runs to 14 residues. The germline V and J ends were trimmed by 7 bases and 2 bases, with 13 bases remaining between them. The CDR3 DNA reads as TGTGCCAGCAACCTCCGGAGGGTCACAGATACGCAGTATTTT. This encodes CASNLRRVTDTQYF.

A remark on this clone: The germline gene is not matched at one end of the junction; a read error may be the cause. The V gene is TRBV4-3, the J gene TRBJ2-1; 8 bases are shared with TRBD2. In germline, CDR1 is LGHNA, CDR2 YSLEER. This CDR3 has 18 amino acids. Here the CDR3 reads CASNQKPTAGDTYNEQFF. CDR3 sequence (DNA): TGCGCCAGCAACCAAAAACCCACAGCGGGGGACACCTACAATGAGCAGTTCTTC.

The V and J genes are TRBV7-9 and TRBJ2-1; D unclear. The ends were cut back, 5 bases at V and 4 bases at J, with 18 bases in the middle. The CDR3 sequence is 16 residues long. Per germline, CDR1 SEHNR and CDR2 FQNEAQ (reference sequence). This chain's CDR3 is CASSPPRGGSYNEQFF. The CDR3 nucleotides read TGTGCCAGCAGCCCGCCTCGAGGCGGTTCTTACAATGAGCAGTTCTTC.

This clone appeared a single time. The V gene is TRBV2, the J gene TRBJ2-7; a weak D match, TRBD1 (6 bases). The CDR3 length is 13 residues. Trimming took off 10 bases at V and 0 bases at J, with 13 bases between the two ends. CDR1 SNHLY and CDR2 FYNNEI come from the germline V gene. CDR3 sequence: CATEGQFSYEQYF. The CDR3 DNA reads as TGTGCCACGGAAGGACAGTTCTCCTACGAGCAGTACTTC.

This clone came up a few times. The chain links TRBV10-2 to TRBJ2-2; possibly TRBD2 for D (5 bases). The CDR3 is made up of 14 amino acids. Germline CDR1 and CDR2: WSHSY and SAAADI. V was cut by 6 bases and J by 4 bases, with 12 bases left in between. The CDR3 DNA is TGCGCCAGCAGAAGGCTAGCAAGCACCGGGGAGCTGTTTTTT. Amino acid sequence: CASRRLASTGELFF.

The DNA of the CDR3 is TGTGCCACCTCGACTAGCTACGAGCAGTACTTC. It codes for CATSTSYEQYF. The chain combines TRBV6-5 with TRBJ2-7; possible D gene TRBD2, 6 bases. CDR1 is MNHEY, CDR2 SVGAGI, per germline. V lost 10 bases and J lost 3, with 10 bases in between. This CDR3 spans 11 amino acids.

The chain couples TRBV10-3 to TRBJ2-7; 8 bases line up with TRBD1. This CDR3 spans 14 amino acids. Germline V gene lookup returns CDR1 ENHRY and CDR2 SYGVKD. J was trimmed by 4 bases and V by 4 bases; bases with no gene match: 6. The CDR3 reads CAISVGGQGYEQYF. Written as DNA, the CDR3 is TGTGCCATCAGTGTGGGAGGACAGGGTTACGAGCAGTACTTC.

The V gene is TRBV7-3, the J gene TRBJ2-1; TRBD1 might be the D (5 bases). Trimming cost V 1 base and J 7 bases, with 8 bases left between them. Germline loops: CDR1 SGHTA, CDR2 FQGTGA. This CDR3 is 13 amino acids long. The chain's CDR3 is CASSLNGANEQFF. The CDR3, as DNA: TGTGCCAGCAGCTTAAATGGGGCGAATGAGCAGTTCTTC.

The CDR3 protein is CASSYSLREANEKLFF. CDR3 DNA sequence: TGTGCCAGCAGTTACTCGCTCAGAGAGGCTAATGAAAAACTGTTTTTT. The gene calls are TRBV6-5 and TRBJ1-4, with D uncertain. CDR3 size: 16 residues. Germline CDR1 is MNHEY and CDR2 is SVGAGI. Trimming stripped 0 bases from V and 3 bases from J, with 11 bases between.

V and J are TRBV7-2 and TRBJ2-5; perhaps TRBD1 as D (6 bases). V lost 4 bases to trimming and J lost 5 bases, with 11 bases between them. The CDR3 has 13 amino acids. Germline V lookup: CDR1 SGHTA, CDR2 FQGNSA. The CDR3 protein is CASSSERGETQYF. CDR3 DNA: TGTGCCAGCAGCTCCGAAAGGGGGGAGACCCAGTACTTC.

The chain uses TRBV6-5 and TRBJ1-1, with a tentative D call TRBD1 (6 bases). The germline V gene encodes CDR1 MNHEY and CDR2 SVGAGI. The CDR3 runs 16 residues. The ends were cut back, 2 bases at V and 2 bases at J, with 15 bases in the middle. In nucleotides, the CDR3 is TGTGCCAGCAGTTACCAAGCCGCAGGGACAAACACTGAAGCTTTCTTT. Amino acid sequence: CASSYQAAGTNTEAFF.

Notes on this clone: Other DNA sequences in this sample translate to the same CDR3. This chain joins TRBV29-1 and TRBJ2-1, with 11 positions matching TRBD1. Germline loops: CDR1 SQVTM, CDR2 ANQGSEA. The CDR3 extends over 14 amino acids. The ends lost 5 bases at V and 2 bases at J; junction bases unmatched: 2. The CDR3 bases are TGCAGCGTTCGGACAGGGGGCCCCTACAATGAGCAGTTCTTC. Translation gives CSVRTGGPYNEQFF.

The gene calls are TRBV29-1 and TRBJ1-1; D unresolved. Trimming removed 4 bases from V and 0 bases from J, with 12 bases in between. CDR1 and CDR2 (germline): SQVTM, ANQGSEA. The CDR3 contains 14 residues. The DNA of the CDR3 is TGCAGCGTTGCCTCCCTCACAGTGAACACTGAAGCTTTCTTT. Amino acids: CSVASLTVNTEAFF. Supplemented by reference TRBV29-1 and TRBJ1-1, the full variable domain reads SAVISQKPSRDICQRGTSLTIQCQVDSQVTMMFWYRQQPGQSLTLIATANQGSEATYESGFVIDKFPISRPNLTFSTLTVSNMSPEDSSIYLCSVASLTVNTEAFFGQGTRLTVV.

The gene calls are TRBV5-1 and TRBJ2-2; D is undetermined. Germline V CDR1 and CDR2: SGHRS, YFSETQ. The V end lost 0 bases, the J end lost 0 bases, and 6 bases lay between the germline ends. The CDR3 sequence is 15 residues long. Written as DNA, the CDR3 is TGCGCCAGCAGCTTGGAGTGGGCGAACACCGGGGAGCTGTTTTTT. It codes for CASSLEWANTGELFF.

V gene TRBV5-4 combines with J gene TRBJ2-5, with 7 bases aligning to TRBD1. CDR3 length equals 14 residues. The J segment lost 0 bases and the V segment lost 3 bases, leaving 2 bases of the junction unmatched. Germline V gives CDR1 SGHNT, CDR2 YYREEE (reference sequence). CDR3 sequence (DNA): TGTGCCAGCAGCTCCGGACAGGACCAAGAGACCCAGTACTTC. Translation gives CASSSGQDQETQYF.

This chain links TRBV6-5 with TRBJ2-1, with 9 bases matching TRBD2. Losses at the gene ends were 5 bases for V and 4 bases for J; bases not matched to a gene: 3. From germline, CDR1 is MNHEY and CDR2 SVGAGI. The CDR3 spans 14 residues. CDR3 bases: TGTGCCAGCAGTCGCGGGGGGGAATACAATGAGCAGTTCTTC. This gives the protein CASSRGGEYNEQFF.